This T cell receptor beta chain came from a study of blood T cell repertoires in COVID-19. Turning to the study itself: Whether acute or convalescent, the COVID-19 samples came from the United States, Italy and Spain. PBMCs, B-cell-depleted T cells, or T cells provided the cDNA or gDNA that made up the material.

Authors' analysis steps: Scientists estimated how many nucleated cells there were by amplifying reference gene primers. The table came from immunoSEQ multiplex PCR; TCRdb's copy has only in-frame clones and leaves some out. V, J and clone size derive from that table, while D and trimming were established from the DNA sequence. The table includes 30,000 to 40,000 clones, 88% detected once. Germline-derived CDR1 and CDR2 are SEHNR and FQNEAQ (reference sequence). V lost 2 bases, J lost 4 bases, and 13 bases lay in between. The CDR3 has 15 residues. Specimen: peripheral blood. The receptor was derived from a human donor in a cohort sampled during active COVID-19. J is TRBJ2-3 and V is TRBV7-9; D may be TRBD1 (5 bases). The CDR3 nucleotides are TGTGCCAGCAGCTTAAGGCCAGGGAACTCAGATACGCAGTATTTT. Its translation is CASSLRPGNSDTQYF.